This TCR beta chain was documented in a study of T cells after yellow fever vaccination. General study results and limits: A weaker but faster secondary response was observed, peaking on day 5 versus 15.

As to this clonotype: The antigen remains unidentified.

The CDR3 loop spans 13 amino acids. CDR1 DFQATT and CDR2 SNEGSKA come from the germline V gene (reference sequence). V was pared by 4 bases and J by 7 bases, with 13 bases between. Via MiXCR, TCRdb re-called the 5' RACE reads, giving one row per CDR3 protein. This table has about 240,000 distinct CDR3 sequences, 6.9% appearing once. The material sequenced was CD4+ T cells sorted from PBMCs, taken 15 days after the yellow fever booster vaccination. The chain combines TRBV20-1 with TRBJ1-4, with D uncertain. This TCR was sampled from a man aged 30 to 39 who received the YFV17D yellow fever vaccine. CDR3 DNA: TGCAGTGCTATCCCTCAACTAGGTGAAAAACTGTTTTTT. It translates to CSAIPQLGEKLFF.